This T cell receptor beta chain was sequenced for a study of T-cell memory formation after mild COVID-19. Study outcomes and limitations: Contracting clones localized mainly to CM and EM when CD4+ and mainly to EMRA when CD8+. Pre-infection memory already had some responding clones, implying cross-reactive memory joined.

The trim removed 6 bases at V and 5 bases at J, leaving 8 bases unmatched. Germline CDR1 and CDR2: MNHEY and SVGEGT. The CDR3 consists of 14 residues. With regard to this clonotype: The antigen is not known.

Constant-segment primers and 5'RACE yielded cDNA libraries for TCR alpha and TCR beta, each carrying sample barcodes and UMIs. Via MiXCR, TCRdb re-called the 5' RACE reads, giving one row per CDR3 protein. The sample holds around 140,000 distinct CDR3 sequences, 20% to 25% seen once. The sequenced material came from PBMCs or a T cell subset sorted from them (not recorded which). This chain connects TRBV6-2 or TRBV6-3 to TRBJ1-2; 8 bases map to TRBD1. This clonotype originated in an adult woman who had mild COVID-19 (a few samples of this study predate the infection). Cell type and time point are not known. Here the CDR3 DNA reads TGTGCCAGCAGCCTGCTCGGACAGGGATATGGCTACACCTTC. Its protein is CASSLLGQGYGYTF.